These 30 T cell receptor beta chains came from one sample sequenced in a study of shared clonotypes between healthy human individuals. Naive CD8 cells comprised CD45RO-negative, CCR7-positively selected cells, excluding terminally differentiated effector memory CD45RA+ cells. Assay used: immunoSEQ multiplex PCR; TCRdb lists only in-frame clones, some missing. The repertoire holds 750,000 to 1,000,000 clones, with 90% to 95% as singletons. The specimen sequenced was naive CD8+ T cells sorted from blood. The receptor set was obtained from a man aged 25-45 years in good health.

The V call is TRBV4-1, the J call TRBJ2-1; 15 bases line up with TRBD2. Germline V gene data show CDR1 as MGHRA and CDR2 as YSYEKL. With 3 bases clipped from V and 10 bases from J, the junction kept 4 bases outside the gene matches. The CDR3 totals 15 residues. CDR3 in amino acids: CASSQGLAGGGEQFF. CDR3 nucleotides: TGCGCCAGCAGCCAGGGACTAGCGGGAGGTGGGGAGCAGTTCTTC.

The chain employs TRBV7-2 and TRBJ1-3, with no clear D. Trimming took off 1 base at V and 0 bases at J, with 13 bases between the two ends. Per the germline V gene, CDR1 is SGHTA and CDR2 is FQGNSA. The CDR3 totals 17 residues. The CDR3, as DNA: TGTGCCAGCAGCTTAGGACCGACACCTCTCTCTGGAAACACCATATATTTT. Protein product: CASSLGPTPLSGNTIYF.

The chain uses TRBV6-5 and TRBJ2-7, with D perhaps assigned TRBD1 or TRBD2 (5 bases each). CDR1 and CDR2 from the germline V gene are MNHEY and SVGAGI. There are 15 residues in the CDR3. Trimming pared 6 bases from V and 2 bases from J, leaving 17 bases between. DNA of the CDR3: TGTGCCAGCAGCACGAGGGGTGGGGGTACCTACGAGCAGTACTTC. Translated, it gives CASSTRGGGTYEQYF.

In DNA, the CDR3 is TGCAGCGTTTCTACAGGGGAAGACAATGAGCAGTTCTTC. It encodes CSVSTGEDNEQFF. The gene calls are TRBV29-1 and TRBJ2-1, with 7 bases matching TRBD1. This CDR3 is built from 13 residues. The germline V gene encodes CDR1 SQVTM and CDR2 ANQGSEA. J gave up 5 bases and V 5 bases, and 6 bases lay outside the gene matches.

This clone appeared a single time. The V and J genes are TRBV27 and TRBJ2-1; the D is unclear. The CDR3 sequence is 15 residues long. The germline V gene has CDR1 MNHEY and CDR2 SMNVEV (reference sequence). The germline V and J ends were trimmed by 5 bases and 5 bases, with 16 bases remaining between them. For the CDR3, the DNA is TGTGCCAGCAGTAAAACTGAACGGATAGACAATGAGCAGTTCTTC. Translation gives CASSKTERIDNEQFF.

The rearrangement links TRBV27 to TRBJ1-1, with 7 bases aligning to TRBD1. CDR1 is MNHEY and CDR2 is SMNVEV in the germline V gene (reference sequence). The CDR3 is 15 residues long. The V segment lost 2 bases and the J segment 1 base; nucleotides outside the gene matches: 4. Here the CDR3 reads CASSLGTAPNTEAFF. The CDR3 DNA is TGTGCCAGCAGTTTAGGGACAGCGCCGAACACTGAAGCTTTCTTT.

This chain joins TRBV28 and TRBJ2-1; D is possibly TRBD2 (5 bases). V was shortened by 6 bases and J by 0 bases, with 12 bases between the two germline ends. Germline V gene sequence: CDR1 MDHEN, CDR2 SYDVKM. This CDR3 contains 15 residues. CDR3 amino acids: CASRPSPSSYNEQFF. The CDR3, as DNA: TGTGCCAGCAGGCCTAGCCCGAGCTCCTACAATGAGCAGTTCTTC.

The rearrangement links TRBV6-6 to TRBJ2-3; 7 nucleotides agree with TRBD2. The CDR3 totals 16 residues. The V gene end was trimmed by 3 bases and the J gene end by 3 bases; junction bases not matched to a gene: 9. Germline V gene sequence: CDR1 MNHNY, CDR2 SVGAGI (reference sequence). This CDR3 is CASSYIRREKTDTQYF. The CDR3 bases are TGTGCCAGCAGTTATATTCGGCGGGAGAAGACAGATACGCAGTATTTT.

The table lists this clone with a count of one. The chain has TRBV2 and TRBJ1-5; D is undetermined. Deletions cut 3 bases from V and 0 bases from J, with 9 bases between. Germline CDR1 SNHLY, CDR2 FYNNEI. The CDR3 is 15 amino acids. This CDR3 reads CASSDDTVSNQPQHF. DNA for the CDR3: TGTGCCAGCAGTGACGATACTGTTAGCAATCAGCCCCAGCATTTT.

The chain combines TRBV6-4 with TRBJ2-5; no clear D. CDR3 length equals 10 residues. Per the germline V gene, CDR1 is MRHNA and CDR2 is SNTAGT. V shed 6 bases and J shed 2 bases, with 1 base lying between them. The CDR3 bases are TGTGCCAGCAGGCAAGAGACCCAGTACTTC. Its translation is CASRQETQYF.

This CDR3 reads CASSLRPMGQGFSGANVLTF. In nucleotides, the CDR3 is TGTGCCAGCAGCTTAAGGCCTATGGGACAGGGCTTCTCTGGGGCCAACGTCCTGACTTTC. The chain carries TRBV7-3 and TRBJ2-6; 9 nucleotides align to TRBD1. Germline values: CDR1 SGHTA, CDR2 FQGTGA. The CDR3 totals 20 residues. Germline trimming cut 1 base from V and 0 bases from J; bases unmatched to any gene: 10.

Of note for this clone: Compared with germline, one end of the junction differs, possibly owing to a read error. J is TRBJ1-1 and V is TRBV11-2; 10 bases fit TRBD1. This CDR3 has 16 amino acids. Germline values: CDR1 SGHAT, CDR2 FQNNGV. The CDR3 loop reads CASSSGTGADGSEAFF. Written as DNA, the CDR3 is TGTGCCAGCAGCTCCGGGACAGGGGCTGACGGTTCTGAGGCTTTCTTT.

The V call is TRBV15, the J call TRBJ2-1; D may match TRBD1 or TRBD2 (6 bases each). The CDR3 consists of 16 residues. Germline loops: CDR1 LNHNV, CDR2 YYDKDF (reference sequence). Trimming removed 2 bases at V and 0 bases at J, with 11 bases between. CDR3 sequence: CATSRTGGFSYNEQFF. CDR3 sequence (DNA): TGTGCCACCAGCAGAACCGGGGGCTTCTCCTACAATGAGCAGTTCTTC.

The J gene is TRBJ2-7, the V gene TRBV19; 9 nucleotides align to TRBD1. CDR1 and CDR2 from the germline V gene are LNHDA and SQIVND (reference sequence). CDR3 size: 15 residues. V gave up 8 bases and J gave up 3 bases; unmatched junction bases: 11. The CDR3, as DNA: TGTGCCAGTGGGGAATTAACAGGGGGCATCTACGAGCAGTACTTC. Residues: CASGELTGGIYEQYF.

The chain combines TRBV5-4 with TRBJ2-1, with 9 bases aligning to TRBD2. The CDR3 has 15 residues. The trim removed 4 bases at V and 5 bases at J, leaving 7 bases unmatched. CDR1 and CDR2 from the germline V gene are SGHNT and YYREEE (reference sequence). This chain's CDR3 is CASSQGLAGDNEQFF. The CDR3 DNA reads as TGTGCCAGCAGCCAGGGACTAGCAGGGGACAATGAGCAGTTCTTC.

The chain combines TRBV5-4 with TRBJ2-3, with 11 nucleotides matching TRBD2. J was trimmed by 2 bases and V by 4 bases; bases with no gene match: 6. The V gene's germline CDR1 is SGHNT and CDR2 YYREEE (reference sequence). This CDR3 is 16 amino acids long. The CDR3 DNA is TGTGCCAGCAGCCCCCCTAGCGGGAGGTCCACAGATACGCAGTATTTT. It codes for CASSPPSGRSTDTQYF.

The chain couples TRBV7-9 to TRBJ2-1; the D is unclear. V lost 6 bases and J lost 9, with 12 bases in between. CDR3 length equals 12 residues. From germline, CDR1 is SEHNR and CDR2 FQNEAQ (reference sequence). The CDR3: CASSGVTSEQFF. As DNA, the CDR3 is TGTGCCAGCAGTGGAGTAACGAGTGAGCAGTTCTTC.

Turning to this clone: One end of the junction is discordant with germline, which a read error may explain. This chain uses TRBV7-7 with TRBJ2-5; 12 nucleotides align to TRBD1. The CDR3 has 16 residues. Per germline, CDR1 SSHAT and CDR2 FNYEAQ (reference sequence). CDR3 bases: TGTGCTAGCAGTTATCCGGGACAGGGGGCTGGAGAGACCCAGTACTTC. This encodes CASSYPGQGAGETQYF.

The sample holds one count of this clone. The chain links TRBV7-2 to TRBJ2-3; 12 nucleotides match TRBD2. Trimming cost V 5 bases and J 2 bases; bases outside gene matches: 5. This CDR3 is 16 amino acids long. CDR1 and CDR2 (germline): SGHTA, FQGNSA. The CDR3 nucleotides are TGTGCCAGCAGCCCAGGACTAGCGGGGTACACAGATACGCAGTATTTT. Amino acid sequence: CASSPGLAGYTDTQYF.

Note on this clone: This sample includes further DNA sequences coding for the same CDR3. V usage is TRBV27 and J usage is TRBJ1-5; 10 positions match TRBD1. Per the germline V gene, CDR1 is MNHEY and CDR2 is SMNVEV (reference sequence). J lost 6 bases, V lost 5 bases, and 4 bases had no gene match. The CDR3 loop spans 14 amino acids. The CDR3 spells CASSPGTGVQPQHF. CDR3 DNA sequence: TGTGCCAGCAGTCCCGGGACAGGGGTTCAGCCCCAGCATTTT.

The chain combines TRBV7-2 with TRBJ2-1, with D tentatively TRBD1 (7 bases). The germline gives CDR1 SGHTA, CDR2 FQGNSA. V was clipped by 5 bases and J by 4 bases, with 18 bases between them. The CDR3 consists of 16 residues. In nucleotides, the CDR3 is TGTGCCAGCAGCCTACAGGGGCCGGGGGATTACAATGAGCAGTTCTTC. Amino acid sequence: CASSLQGPGDYNEQFF. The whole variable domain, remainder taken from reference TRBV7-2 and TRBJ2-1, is GAGVSQSPSNKVTEKGKDVELRCDPISGHTALYWYRQSLGQGLEFLIYFQGNSAPDKSGLPSDRFSAERTGGSVSTLTIQRTQQEDSAVYLCASSLQGPGDYNEQFFGPGTRLTVL.

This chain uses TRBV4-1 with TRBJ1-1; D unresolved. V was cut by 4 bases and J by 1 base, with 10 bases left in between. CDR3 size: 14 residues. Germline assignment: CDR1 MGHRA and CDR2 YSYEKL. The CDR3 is CASSLRTENTEAFF. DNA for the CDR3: TGCGCCAGCAGCCTAAGGACGGAGAACACTGAAGCTTTCTTT.

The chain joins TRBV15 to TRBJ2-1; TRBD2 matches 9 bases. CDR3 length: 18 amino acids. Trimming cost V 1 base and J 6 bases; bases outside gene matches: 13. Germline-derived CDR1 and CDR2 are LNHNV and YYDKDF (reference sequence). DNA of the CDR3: TGTGCCACCAGCAGAGTGGGTAGCGGGGGAGTAAGGAGCAATGAGCAGTTCTTC. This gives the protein CATSRVGSGGVRSNEQFF.

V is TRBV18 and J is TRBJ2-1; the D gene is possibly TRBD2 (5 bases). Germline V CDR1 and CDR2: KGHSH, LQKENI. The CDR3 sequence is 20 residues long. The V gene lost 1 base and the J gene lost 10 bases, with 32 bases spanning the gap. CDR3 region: CASSPLYRDPPGKGLAEQFF. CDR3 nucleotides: TGTGCCAGCTCACCACTTTATCGGGATCCACCCGGCAAGGGCCTGGCCGAGCAGTTCTTC.

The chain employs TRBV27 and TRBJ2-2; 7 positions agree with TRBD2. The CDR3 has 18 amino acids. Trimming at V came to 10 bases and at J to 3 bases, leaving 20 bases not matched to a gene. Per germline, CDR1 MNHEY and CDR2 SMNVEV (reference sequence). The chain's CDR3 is CANYPYRGVGLYTGELFF. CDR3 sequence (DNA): TGTGCCAATTACCCGTATCGGGGGGTGGGATTGTACACCGGGGAGCTGTTTTTT.

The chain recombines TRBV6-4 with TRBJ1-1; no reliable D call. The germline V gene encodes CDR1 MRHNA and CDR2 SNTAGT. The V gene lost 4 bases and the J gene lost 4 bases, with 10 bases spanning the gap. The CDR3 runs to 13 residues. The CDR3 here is CASSGGAGTEAFF. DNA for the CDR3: TGTGCCAGCAGTGGAGGCGCCGGCACTGAAGCTTTCTTT.

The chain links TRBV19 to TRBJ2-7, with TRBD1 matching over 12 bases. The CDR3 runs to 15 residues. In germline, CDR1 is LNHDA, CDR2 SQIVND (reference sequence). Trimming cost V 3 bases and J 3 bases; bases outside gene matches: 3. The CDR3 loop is CASSMGTGGFYEQYF. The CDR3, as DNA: TGTGCCAGTAGTATGGGGACAGGGGGCTTCTACGAGCAGTACTTC.

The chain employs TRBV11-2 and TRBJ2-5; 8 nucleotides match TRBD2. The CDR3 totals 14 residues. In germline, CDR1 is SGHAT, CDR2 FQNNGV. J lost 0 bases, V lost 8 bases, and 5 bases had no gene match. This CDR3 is CASGGLADQETQYF. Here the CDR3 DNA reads TGTGCCAGCGGCGGACTAGCAGACCAAGAGACCCAGTACTTC.

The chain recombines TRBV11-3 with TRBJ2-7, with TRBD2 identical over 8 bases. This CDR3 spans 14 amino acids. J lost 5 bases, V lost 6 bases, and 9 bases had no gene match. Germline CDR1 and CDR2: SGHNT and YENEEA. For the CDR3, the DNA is TGTGCCAGCAGTTCTAGCGGGTTTGGGAACGAGCAGTACTTC. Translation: CASSSSGFGNEQYF.

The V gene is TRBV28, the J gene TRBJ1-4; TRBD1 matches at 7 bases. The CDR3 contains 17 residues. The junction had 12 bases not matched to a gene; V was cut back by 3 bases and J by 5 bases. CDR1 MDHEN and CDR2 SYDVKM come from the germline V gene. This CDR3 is CASSFSRGTAENEKLFF. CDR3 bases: TGTGCCAGCAGTTTTTCTCGAGGGACAGCGGAGAATGAAAAACTGTTTTTT.